Shown below are 18 T cell receptor beta chains from a single sample sequenced in a study of beta chain features in type 1 diabetes. The whole isolated RNA underwent reverse transcription, so sequencing captured expressed TCRB transcripts. TCRdb's copy holds only in-frame clones and misses some; the assay was immunoSEQ multiplex PCR. The sample consists of 450,000 to 600,000 clones, 30% of them appearing once. The sample taken for sequencing was naive CD4+ T cells from blood. The receptors originated from a young man in good health.

This clone has a handful of counts. The rearrangement links TRBV6-6 to TRBJ2-7; possibly TRBD1 for D (6 bases). Germline V lookup: CDR1 MNHNY, CDR2 SVGAGI (reference sequence). This CDR3 has 16 amino acids. The ends were cut back, 0 bases at V and 0 bases at J, with 12 bases in the middle. The CDR3 loop reads CASSYSGQRSSYEQYF. CDR3 DNA sequence: TGTGCCAGCAGTTACTCCGGACAGCGGAGCTCCTACGAGCAGTACTTC.

This chain joins TRBV10-3 and TRBJ2-1; D is perhaps TRBD2 (6 bases). Germline V gives CDR1 ENHRY, CDR2 SYGVKD. V dropped 4 bases and J dropped 6 bases, with 19 bases sitting between them. This CDR3 spans 16 amino acids. CDR3 bases: TGTGCCATCAGTGGCTCCCCAGGCGGGGCAGGCAATGAGCAGTTCTTC. The encoded protein is CAISGSPGGAGNEQFF.

V and J are TRBV5-1 and TRBJ2-1, with D possibly called TRBD1 or TRBD2 (5 bases each). The CDR3 loop spans 14 amino acids. V shed 6 bases and J shed 7 bases, with 17 bases lying between them. The germline V gene encodes CDR1 SGHRS and CDR2 YFSETQ. The CDR3 sequence is CASNLGTPRNEQFF. DNA for the CDR3: TGCGCCAGCAACCTCGGGACCCCCAGGAATGAGCAGTTCTTC.

This clone was detected only a few times. The CDR3 protein is CASSTRETNTGELFF. In DNA form, the CDR3 reads TGTGCCAGTAGCACCAGAGAAACTAACACCGGGGAGCTGTTTTTT. The rearrangement joins TRBV19 to TRBJ2-2; D is undetermined. This CDR3 is built from 15 residues. CDR1 is LNHDA, CDR2 SQIVND, per germline (reference sequence). V gave up 6 bases and J gave up 2 bases, with 13 bases separating them.

This clone has just a few counts. The rearrangement links TRBV9 to TRBJ1-2; D unclear. The germline gives CDR1 SGDLS, CDR2 YYNGEE. The V and J ends lost 0 bases and 1 base respectively, with 7 bases between them. The CDR3 contains 14 residues. CDR3 residues: CASSVERSNYGYTF. In nucleotides, the CDR3 is TGTGCCAGCAGCGTAGAGCGGAGTAACTATGGCTACACCTTC.

This chain uses TRBV14 with TRBJ2-3; 15 nucleotides match TRBD2. This CDR3 has 17 residues. V shed 1 base, J shed 7 bases, and the junction held 6 bases outside the gene matches. The germline CDR1 and CDR2 sequences are SGHDN and FVKESK. The CDR3 DNA is TGTGCCAGCAGCCAAGCCGGACTAGCGGGAGGGCCAAATACGCAGTATTTT. It encodes CASSQAGLAGGPNTQYF. The variable domain in full, with the rest retrieved from reference TRBV14 and TRBJ2-3, is EAGVTQFPSHSVIEKGQTVTLRCDPISGHDNLYWYRRVMGKEIKFLLHFVKESKQDESGMPNNRFLAERTGGTYSTLKVQPAELEDSGVYFCASSQAGLAGGPNTQYFGPGTRLTVL.

The CDR3 nucleotides read TGTGCCAGCACGGACACCACCTTCAAAAACATTCAGTACTTC. Protein sequence: CASTDTTFKNIQYF. This sequence joins TRBV19 and TRBJ2-4; TRBD1 is a possible D gene (5 bases). With 9 bases removed from V and 3 bases from J, the gap between germline ends came to 15 bases. CDR3 length equals 14 residues. Looked up from germline, CDR1 is LNHDA and CDR2 is SQIVND (reference sequence).

There are many counts of this clone. The same CDR3 also results from other DNA sequences found in this sample. The rearrangement joins TRBV30 to TRBJ1-5; tentatively, D is TRBD1 (5 bases). CDR3 length equals 13 residues. Per germline, CDR1 GTSNPN and CDR2 SVGIG (reference sequence). Trimming took 0 bases from V and 4 from J, leaving 7 bases between them. The CDR3 region has the DNA TGTGCCTGGAGTGTACGGGGGAATCAGCCCCAGCATTTT. Protein: CAWSVRGNQPQHF.

As regards this clone: Additional DNA sequences in this sample encode the identical CDR3. The genes are TRBV9 and TRBJ2-1, with a possible D match to TRBD2 (5 bases). V shed 0 bases and J shed 3 bases, with 10 bases lying between them. The V gene's germline CDR1 is SGDLS and CDR2 YYNGEE. This CDR3 region has 15 residues. CDR3 DNA: TGTGCCAGCAGCGTAGATGGTAGCGTCTACAATGAGCAGTTCTTC. Translating gives CASSVDGSVYNEQFF.

V gene TRBV7-9 combines with J gene TRBJ2-7, with D possibly TRBD1 on 7 matching bases. The CDR3 length is 16 residues. Germline CDR1 and CDR2: SEHNR and FQNEAQ (reference sequence). Deletions cut 5 bases from V and 2 bases from J, with 19 bases between. This CDR3 reads CASSPRGVGDPYEQYF. The DNA for the CDR3 is TGTGCCAGCAGCCCCAGGGGGGTCGGGGACCCCTACGAGCAGTACTTC.

This clone was seen more than once but under ten times. This chain uses TRBV7-2 with TRBJ2-5, with 8 bases that match TRBD2. The CDR3 runs to 13 residues. CDR1 SGHTA and CDR2 FQGNSA come from the germline V gene. V was clipped by 5 bases and J by 4 bases; unmatched bases: 3. This CDR3 reads CASSPGGRETQYF. CDR3 sequence (DNA): TGTGCCAGCAGCCCGGGAGGGCGAGAGACCCAGTACTTC.

This clone has a handful of counts. The J gene is TRBJ2-7, the V gene TRBV7-9, with TRBD2 matching over 10 bases. J lost 0 bases, V lost 2 bases, and 1 base had no gene match. There are 15 residues in the CDR3. CDR1 SEHNR and CDR2 FQNEAQ come from the germline V gene (reference sequence). CDR3 sequence reads: CASSLSGRVSYEQYF. As DNA, the CDR3 is TGTGCCAGCAGCTTAAGCGGGAGGGTCTCCTACGAGCAGTACTTC.

The J gene is TRBJ2-1, the V gene TRBV10-3; D is perhaps TRBD1 or TRBD2 (5 bases each). Trimming shortened V by 8 bases and J by 5 bases, and 13 bases separated the two germline ends. Germline CDR1 ENHRY, CDR2 SYGVKD. This CDR3 has 13 residues. The CDR3 region has the DNA TGTGCCATCGCCGGGGCGCGTCACAATGAGCAGTTCTTC. Translation: CAIAGARHNEQFF.

The chain couples TRBV2 to TRBJ2-5; a weak D match, TRBD2 (5 bases). The V end lost 5 bases, the J end lost 3 bases, and 13 bases lay between the germline ends. The germline gives CDR1 SNHLY, CDR2 FYNNEI. The CDR3 sequence is 14 residues long. The CDR3 region has the DNA TGTGCCAGCAGTCCCCTAGCTGGCAAAGAGACCCAGTACTTC. Its translation: CASSPLAGKETQYF.

V is TRBV27 and J is TRBJ2-1, with unresolved D. The CDR3 loop spans 14 amino acids. Trimming shortened V by 3 bases and J by 0 bases, and 6 bases separated the two germline ends. Germline V gene sequence: CDR1 MNHEY, CDR2 SMNVEV (reference sequence). The DNA for the CDR3 is TGTGCCAGCAGTTTGCCGAGCTCCTACAATGAGCAGTTCTTC. As protein: CASSLPSSYNEQFF.

This clone has just one count. CDR3 amino acids: CASSLAGQGKNIQYF. The CDR3 coding sequence is TGTGCCAGCAGCTTAGCGGGACAGGGGAAAAACATTCAGTACTTC. The rearrangement joins TRBV11-2 to TRBJ2-4; 10 bases agree with TRBD1. Looked up from germline, CDR1 is SGHAT and CDR2 is FQNNGV. Germline trimming cut 1 base from V and 4 bases from J; bases unmatched to any gene: 1. The CDR3 covers 15 residues.

The sample holds one count of this clone. This sequence joins TRBV7-3 and TRBJ2-5, with TRBD1 identical over 10 bases. The V gene end was trimmed by 5 bases and the J gene end by 5 bases; junction bases not matched to a gene: 8. CDR3 length: 15 residues. From germline, CDR1 is SGHTA and CDR2 FQGTGA. The CDR3 loop is CASSPGTGVRETQYF. The CDR3 DNA is TGTGCCAGCAGCCCCGGGACAGGGGTACGGGAGACCCAGTACTTC.

V gene TRBV20-1 combines with J gene TRBJ1-1; D unclear. This CDR3 region has 11 residues. The germline V gene encodes CDR1 DFQATT and CDR2 SNEGSKA (reference sequence). The CDR3 DNA reads as TGCACCTCTGGGAGGGATTGGTCCCCTTTCTTT. Residues: CTSGRDWSPFF.